Each of the 23 T cell receptor beta chains below was sequenced from the same sample in a study of CD8 T cells in ankylosing spondylitis. Study-level findings and limits: Made up of fewer than ten highly homologous variants, a TCR beta motif appeared characteristic of ankylosing spondylitis blood.

Their antigens are not known. Each CDR3 protein gets one entry after TCRdb re-called the 5' RACE reads with MiXCR. The sample has some 800,000 distinct CDR3 sequences; roughly 12% are singletons. The sequencing input was blood, either unsorted or a sorted T cell fraction (not recorded which). The receptors derive from a male donor with ankylosing spondylitis.

The genes are TRBV29-1 and TRBJ1-2; the D is unclear. Trimming took 4 bases from V and 0 from J, leaving 9 bases between them. Germline V gene data show CDR1 as SQVTM and CDR2 as ANQGSEA. The CDR3 spans 13 residues. The CDR3 region has the DNA TGCAGCGTTGTGTCAGTAGCTAACTATGGCTACACCTTC. Its protein product is CSVVSVANYGYTF.

This clonotype has a count of ten or more. The chain combines TRBV7-2 with TRBJ2-5, with TRBD2 as a possible D gene (5 bases). This CDR3 contains 14 residues. V gave up 0 bases and J gave up 5 bases, with 10 bases separating them. The V gene's germline CDR1 is SGHTA and CDR2 FQGNSA. This chain's CDR3 is CASSLAGDSETQYF. CDR3 nucleotide sequence: TGTGCCAGCAGCTTAGCCGGGGATTCGGAGACCCAGTACTTC.

This clonotype was counted a few times. CDR3 sequence reads: CASSLDSLLNTGELFF. In DNA form, the CDR3 reads TGCGCCAGCAGCTTGGACTCCTTATTGAACACCGGGGAGCTGTTTTTT. The chain joins TRBV5-1 to TRBJ2-2, with unresolved D. Germline CDR1 reads SGHRS; CDR2 reads YFSETQ. This CDR3 is built from 16 residues. V was clipped by 0 bases and J by 1 base, with 10 bases between them.

The sample holds a few counts of this clonotype. The chain uses TRBV15 and TRBJ1-5, with D maybe TRBD1 (6 bases). V shed 3 bases and J shed 4 bases, with 10 bases lying between them. Per the germline V gene, CDR1 is LNHNV and CDR2 is YYDKDF (reference sequence). The CDR3 loop spans 14 amino acids. The CDR3 region has the DNA TGTGCCACCAGCAGCGGGGGCGCGAATCAGCCCCAGCATTTT. This translates into CATSSGGANQPQHF.

This clonotype was seen only a few times. The rearrangement uses TRBV5-1 and TRBJ2-1; no firm D call. The CDR3 totals 14 residues. The V end lost 0 bases, the J end lost 6 bases, and 10 bases lay between the germline ends. The germline gives CDR1 SGHRS, CDR2 YFSETQ. The DNA of the CDR3 is TGCGCCAGCAGCTTGGGTTCGATCGGCAATGAGCAGTTCTTC. It encodes CASSLGSIGNEQFF.

In regard to this clonotype: A much more abundant neighbour one base away suggests this may be a read error. The rearrangement uses TRBV28 and TRBJ2-1; 9 bases are a match to TRBD1. Trimming cost V 7 bases and J 10 bases; bases outside gene matches: 14. The CDR3 loop spans 15 amino acids. Germline V gives CDR1 MDHEN, CDR2 SYDVKM. The CDR3 loop reads CASTRLFDRGGEQFF. The DNA of the CDR3 is TGTGCCAGCACCCGGCTGTTCGACAGGGGGGGCGAGCAGTTCTTC.

The table lists this clonotype with a few counts. The chain is built from TRBV28 and TRBJ2-5, with D perhaps matching TRBD1 (5 bases). The CDR3 is 14 amino acids. CDR1 and CDR2 (germline): MDHEN, SYDVKM. The V end lost 5 bases, the J end lost 5 bases, and 15 bases lay between the germline ends. The CDR3 region has the DNA TGTGCCAGCAGTCCGACAGCTACAAGGGAGACCCAGTACTTC. Translation: CASSPTATRETQYF. The full variable domain, completed using reference TRBV28 and TRBJ2-5, is DVKVTQSSRYLVKRTGEKVFLECVQDMDHENMFWYRQDPGLGLRLIYFSYDVKMKEKGDIPEGYSVSREKKERFSLILESASTNQTSMYLCASSPTATRETQYFGPGTRLLVL.

The gene calls are TRBV11-2 and TRBJ2-3; TRBD2 matches at 10 bases. This CDR3 region has 16 residues. The ends lost 0 bases at V and 2 bases at J; junction bases unmatched: 2. Germline CDR1 reads SGHAT; CDR2 reads FQNNGV. The CDR3 spells CASSLELAGITDTQYF. The DNA of the CDR3 is TGTGCCAGCAGCTTAGAACTAGCGGGGATCACAGATACGCAGTATTTT. Full variable domain (rest looked up from reference TRBV11-2 and TRBJ2-3): EAGVAQSPRYKIIEKRQSVAFWCNPISGHATLYWYQQILGQGPKLLIQFQNNGVVDDSQLPKDRFSAERLKGVDSTLKIQPAKLEDSAVYLCASSLELAGITDTQYFGPGTRLTVL.

This clonotype was observed at least ten times. The chain couples TRBV20-1 to TRBJ2-1; unclear D gene. Germline CDR1 reads DFQATT; CDR2 reads SNEGSKA (reference sequence). Trimming pared 2 bases from V and 15 bases from J, leaving 14 bases between. The CDR3 totals 11 residues. In nucleotides, the CDR3 is TGCAGTGCTAGAAAGTGGCCGGTGGGGTTCTTC. Its translation: CSARKWPVGFF.

This clonotype was recorded many times. The V gene is TRBV5-1, the J gene TRBJ2-3; no clear D. Germline V gene sequence: CDR1 SGHRS, CDR2 YFSETQ. This CDR3 has 16 residues. The V gene lost 0 bases and the J gene lost 0 bases, with 11 bases spanning the gap. For the CDR3, the DNA is TGCGCCAGCAGCTTGGCCCCGACCCTCAGCACAGATACGCAGTATTTT. It translates to CASSLAPTLSTDTQYF.

This clonotype was observed many times. The J gene is TRBJ2-7, the V gene TRBV5-1; D gene ambiguous. The germline CDR1 and CDR2 sequences are SGHRS and YFSETQ. Trimming removed 4 bases at V and 6 bases at J, with 11 bases between. The length of the CDR3 is 12 residues. CDR3 sequence (DNA): TGCGCCAGCAGCCAGGACCGTGGCGAGCAGTACTTC. It specifies CASSQDRGEQYF.

This clonotype was recorded a few times. The V and J genes are TRBV6-4 and TRBJ1-1, with D hard to call. The CDR3 is made up of 12 amino acids. The germline V and J ends were trimmed by 9 bases and 1 base, with 9 bases remaining between them. Germline loops: CDR1 MRHNA, CDR2 SNTAGT. This CDR3 reads CARSPGNTEAFF. The CDR3 DNA reads TGTGCCAGGAGCCCGGGGAACACTGAAGCTTTCTTT.

In its sample, this clonotype was seen a few times. The gene calls are TRBV6-2 or TRBV6-3 and TRBJ2-7; TRBD1 matches at 11 bases. The CDR3 length is 19 residues. After removal of 2 bases from V and 0 bases from J, the junction contained 12 bases not matched to a gene. Germline V lookup: CDR1 MNHEY, CDR2 SVGEGT. CDR3 coding DNA: TGTGCCAGCAGTTACCGCATCGGACAGGGGGCTTCGAGCTCCTACGAGCAGTACTTC. The encoded protein is CASSYRIGQGASSSYEQYF.

This clonotype was detected a few times. The chain joins TRBV29-1 to TRBJ1-1; D uncertain. Germline CDR1 reads SQVTM; CDR2 reads ANQGSEA. The CDR3 covers 12 residues. V lost 5 bases, J lost 5 bases, and 12 bases lay in between. The CDR3 DNA reads as TGCAGCGTTCACGGCGGTGGGACTGAAGCTTTCTTT. This translates into CSVHGGGTEAFF.

The sample holds a few counts of this clonotype. V is TRBV5-1 and J is TRBJ1-1; 9 bases map to TRBD1. Germline assignment: CDR1 SGHRS and CDR2 YFSETQ. V lost 4 bases, J lost 3 bases, and 4 bases stayed unmatched. The length of the CDR3 is 14 residues. CDR3 loop: CASSLGQGHTEAFF. Here the CDR3 DNA reads TGCGCCAGCAGCCTGGGACAGGGCCACACTGAAGCTTTCTTT.

This clonotype appeared a few times. The chain combines TRBV12-3 or TRBV12-4 with TRBJ2-7, with 10 bases identical to TRBD1. After removal of 4 bases from V and 2 bases from J, the junction contained 8 bases not matched to a gene. The CDR3 loop spans 16 amino acids. The CDR3 loop reads CASSSFMGQGTYEQYF. In DNA form, the CDR3 reads TGTGCCAGCAGTTCCTTTATGGGACAGGGGACCTACGAGCAGTACTTC.

This chain connects TRBV6-2 or TRBV6-3 to TRBJ2-1; 10 nucleotides align to TRBD2. Germline CDR1 reads MNHEY; CDR2 reads SVGEGT. V gave up 9 bases and J gave up 2 bases; unmatched junction bases: 7. CDR3 length: 15 residues. For the CDR3, the DNA is TGTGCCAGTACACTAGCGGGGACTCCCTACAATGAGCAGTTCTTC. It is translated as CASTLAGTPYNEQFF.

V is TRBV5-1 and J is TRBJ2-5; 8 bases are shared with TRBD1. In germline, CDR1 is SGHRS, CDR2 YFSETQ. The CDR3 is 16 amino acids. The J segment lost 0 bases and the V segment lost 0 bases, leaving 4 bases of the junction unmatched. CDR3 sequence reads: CASSLAGQEYQETQYF. The DNA for the CDR3 is TGCGCCAGCAGCTTGGCGGGACAGGAATACCAAGAGACCCAGTACTTC. The full variable domain, in which reference TRBV5-1 and TRBJ2-5 provide the parts outside the CDR3, is KAGVTQTPRYLIKTRGQQVTLSCSPISGHRSVSWYQQTPGQGLQFLFEYFSETQRNKGNFPGRFSGRQFSNSRSEMNVSTLELGDSALYLCASSLAGQEYQETQYFGPGTRLLVL.

Regarding this clonotype: A read error may account for a junction end that differs from germline. The chain couples TRBV3-1 to TRBJ2-7, with 10 positions matching TRBD2. Germline V lookup: CDR1 LGHDT, CDR2 YNNKEL (reference sequence). This CDR3 comprises 15 residues. CDR3 amino acids: CASSPSGSLSFEQYF. The CDR3 nucleotides read TGTGCCAGCAGCCCTAGCGGGAGTCTATCCTTCGAGCAGTACTTC.

In this sample, this clonotype turned up a few times. V usage is TRBV5-1 and J usage is TRBJ2-1, with 7 nucleotides matching TRBD1. With 1 base clipped from V and 4 bases from J, the junction kept 5 bases outside the gene matches. Germline V gives CDR1 SGHRS, CDR2 YFSETQ. This CDR3 comprises 15 residues. CDR3 sequence (DNA): TGCGCCAGCAGCTTGAGACAGGGAAAATACAATGAGCAGTTCTTC. Amino acids: CASSLRQGKYNEQFF.

The rearrangement joins TRBV5-1 to TRBJ2-3; 7 nucleotides line up with TRBD2. Germline loops: CDR1 SGHRS, CDR2 YFSETQ. V lost 3 bases and J lost 4; bases outside the gene matches: 8. The CDR3 has 15 amino acids. The CDR3 reads CASSSPGLKADTQYF. DNA of the CDR3: TGCGCCAGCAGCTCCCCGGGACTAAAGGCAGATACGCAGTATTTT.

CDR3 nucleotide sequence: TGCAGTGCTAGTAAAGCGGGAGGGAGATACGAGCAGTACTTC. Protein: CSASKAGGRYEQYF. J is TRBJ2-7 and V is TRBV20-1; 10 bases agree with TRBD2. The CDR3 runs 14 residues. Germline V gene data show CDR1 as DFQATT and CDR2 as SNEGSKA (reference sequence). The J segment lost 4 bases and the V segment lost 3 bases, leaving 6 bases of the junction unmatched.

The rearrangement uses TRBV7-9 and TRBJ2-1; D perhaps matches TRBD2 (5 bases). In germline, CDR1 is SEHNR, CDR2 FQNEAQ (reference sequence). The CDR3 extends over 14 amino acids. V lost 2 bases to trimming and J lost 4 bases, with 9 bases between them. Here the CDR3 reads CASSLHGLYNEQFF. In nucleotides, the CDR3 is TGTGCCAGCAGCTTACACGGACTTTACAATGAGCAGTTCTTC.